Presented here are 22 T cell receptor beta chains from one specimen sequenced in a study of Tregs in tolerant kidney transplant recipients. TCRdb's copy holds only in-frame clones and misses some; the assay was immunoSEQ multiplex PCR. The data contain about 110,000 clones, nearly 90% of them singletons. The sample was CD4+ T cells from blood, taken before the transplant. Receptor source: a human donor who received a combined kidney and bone marrow transplant.

The V gene is TRBV9, the J gene TRBJ2-7; 8 bases are a match to TRBD2. The CDR3 loop spans 16 amino acids. J gave up 1 base and V 4 bases, and 10 bases lay outside the gene matches. Looked up from germline, CDR1 is SGDLS and CDR2 is YYNGEE. CDR3 protein: CASSPRTSPGSYEQYF. The CDR3 DNA reads as TGTGCCAGCAGCCCCCGGACTAGCCCAGGATCCTACGAGCAGTACTTC.

The rearrangement links TRBV6-5 to TRBJ2-1; a weak D match, TRBD2 (5 bases). Deletions cut 1 base from V and 0 bases from J, with 7 bases between. CDR3 size: 15 residues. The V gene's germline CDR1 is MNHEY and CDR2 SVGAGI. The CDR3 region has the DNA TGTGCCAGCAGTTACTATGGGAGCTCCTACAATGAGCAGTTCTTC. Amino acid sequence: CASSYYGSSYNEQFF.

The V gene is TRBV2, the J gene TRBJ2-1; no reliable D call. The V end lost 3 bases, the J end lost 1 base, and 7 bases lay between the germline ends. The CDR3 runs to 14 residues. Looked up from germline, CDR1 is SNHLY and CDR2 is FYNNEI. CDR3: CASSDEFSYNEQFF. The CDR3 region has the DNA TGTGCCAGCAGTGACGAGTTTTCCTACAATGAGCAGTTCTTC.

This rearrangement joins TRBV18 to TRBJ2-3; 8 bases are a match to TRBD2. Germline V CDR1 and CDR2: KGHSH, LQKENI. Trimming removed 3 bases from V and 4 bases from J; junction bases left unmatched: 6. This CDR3 is 15 amino acids long. The CDR3 sequence: CASSPRRGEADTQYF. The CDR3 DNA reads TGTGCCAGCTCACCGCGGCGGGGGGAGGCAGATACGCAGTATTTT.

The V call is TRBV27, the J call TRBJ2-3, with 9 bases fitting TRBD2. Germline V lookup: CDR1 MNHEY, CDR2 SMNVEV (reference sequence). The J segment lost 2 bases and the V segment lost 11 bases, leaving 11 bases of the junction unmatched. This CDR3 is 15 amino acids long. CDR3 nucleotides: TGTGCCGGGGGAGGGGCTAGCGGGACCACAGATACGCAGTATTTT. This codes for CAGGGASGTTDTQYF.

The chain joins TRBV5-5 to TRBJ2-7, with D possibly being TRBD1 (6 bases). The V gene lost 0 bases and the J gene lost 0 bases, with 16 bases spanning the gap. Germline V gene sequence: CDR1 SGHKS, CDR2 YYEKEE (reference sequence). The CDR3 is 17 amino acids. The CDR3: CASSLGPGTLASYEQYF. The CDR3 DNA sequence: TGTGCCAGCAGCTTGGGACCGGGGACACTCGCCTCCTACGAGCAGTACTTC.

This sequence joins TRBV10-1 and TRBJ2-7; TRBD2 agrees at 10 bases. Losses at the gene ends were 3 bases for V and 4 bases for J; bases not matched to a gene: 3. This CDR3 has 14 amino acids. Germline CDR1 is WNHNN and CDR2 is SYGVQD (reference sequence). In DNA, the CDR3 is TGCGCCAGCAGTGAAGCTAGCGGGGGATACGAGCAGTACTTC. This sequence encodes CASSEASGGYEQYF.

The sample holds one count of this clone. The chain uses TRBV14 and TRBJ1-2; D not certain. The germline V gene has CDR1 SGHDN and CDR2 FVKESK. This CDR3 contains 15 residues. Trimming took off 5 bases at V and 4 bases at J, with 17 bases between the two ends. The CDR3 spells CASSGLGENGYGYTF. Here the CDR3 DNA reads TGTGCCAGCAGCGGATTGGGAGAGAACGGCTATGGCTACACCTTC.

The genes are TRBV6-5 and TRBJ1-1; the match to TRBD1 covers 9 bases. V lost 6 bases and J lost 1; bases outside the gene matches: 6. The CDR3 runs 15 residues. Germline lookup yields CDR1 MNHEY and CDR2 SVGAGI. The CDR3 DNA sequence: TGTGCCAGCAGGACCACAGGGGGCGCGAACACTGAAGCTTTCTTT. This sequence encodes CASRTTGGANTEAFF.

The chain recombines TRBV6-6 with TRBJ2-3, with 7 bases lining up with TRBD2. CDR1 and CDR2 (germline): MNHNY, SVGAGI (reference sequence). The CDR3 sequence is 16 residues long. Unmatched junction bases numbered 12, after V lost 0 bases and J lost 9 bases. CDR3 protein: CASSYSRRGGLGTQYF. CDR3 coding DNA: TGTGCCAGCAGTTACTCGAGGCGCGGGGGACTGGGCACGCAGTATTTT.

The chain links TRBV6-5 to TRBJ1-1; TRBD1 matches 10 bases. The CDR3 consists of 16 residues. V shed 2 bases, J shed 5 bases, and the junction held 8 bases outside the gene matches. The V gene's germline CDR1 is MNHEY and CDR2 SVGAGI. CDR3 in DNA: TGTGCCAGCAGTTACAGTTGGACAGGGGGGAATACTGAAGCTTTCTTT. Amino acid sequence: CASSYSWTGGNTEAFF.

This chain links TRBV14 with TRBJ2-2; unclear D gene. The CDR3 totals 14 residues. CDR1 and CDR2 from the germline V gene are SGHDN and FVKESK. The V and J ends lost 2 bases and 0 bases respectively, with 4 bases between them. Here the CDR3 DNA reads TGTGCCAGCAGCCAACAAACGAACACCGGGGAGCTGTTTTTT. As protein: CASSQQTNTGELFF.

The V gene is TRBV5-1, the J gene TRBJ2-7; weak D call: TRBD2 (6 bases). The length of the CDR3 is 14 residues. Per germline, CDR1 SGHRS and CDR2 YFSETQ. Trimming stripped 0 bases from V and 6 bases from J, with 13 bases between. The CDR3 protein is CASSLVPGEREQYF. The CDR3 bases are TGCGCCAGCAGCTTGGTGCCGGGGGAGCGCGAGCAGTACTTC. Variable domain in full (rest from reference TRBV5-1 and TRBJ2-7): KAGVTQTPRYLIKTRGQQVTLSCSPISGHRSVSWYQQTPGQGLQFLFEYFSETQRNKGNFPGRFSGRQFSNSRSEMNVSTLELGDSALYLCASSLVPGEREQYFGPGTRLTVT.

In its sample, this clone was seen once. This CDR3 reads CASSPRDKAEAFF. The CDR3 DNA reads as TGTGCCAGCAGTCCCCGGGACAAGGCTGAAGCTTTCTTT. This chain connects TRBV27 to TRBJ1-1, with D perhaps matching TRBD1 (6 bases). This CDR3 comprises 13 residues. Looked up from germline, CDR1 is MNHEY and CDR2 is SMNVEV (reference sequence). V was pared by 5 bases and J by 6 bases, with 13 bases between.

V is TRBV6-1 and J is TRBJ2-1; TRBD2 is a possible D gene (5 bases). Trimming shortened V by 7 bases and J by 8 bases, and 15 bases separated the two germline ends. This CDR3 has 13 amino acids. In germline, CDR1 is MNHNS, CDR2 SASEGT. The chain's CDR3 is CASTGTFGDEQFF. CDR3 nucleotide sequence: TGTGCCAGCACGGGAACCTTTGGGGATGAGCAGTTCTTC.

This chain joins TRBV28 and TRBJ2-2; TRBD1 is a possible D gene (5 bases). CDR3 size: 15 residues. Germline loops: CDR1 MDHEN, CDR2 SYDVKM. V was clipped by 2 bases and J by 6 bases, with 13 bases between them. CDR3 in DNA: TGTGCCAGCAGTTTAAGTGGTGGGGCATCCGGGGAGCTGTTTTTT. Residues: CASSLSGGASGELFF.

The chain recombines TRBV5-5 with TRBJ2-3, with D possibly TRBD2 on 6 matching bases. CDR1 and CDR2 (germline): SGHKS, YYEKEE (reference sequence). The germline V and J ends were trimmed by 4 bases and 2 bases, with 14 bases remaining between them. The CDR3 consists of 15 residues. CDR3 DNA: TGTGCCAGCAGCCGGGGCGGGACGGCCACAGATACGCAGTATTTT. Translating gives CASSRGGTATDTQYF.

The chain joins TRBV28 to TRBJ1-2; D not resolved. This CDR3 contains 13 residues. Germline V lookup: CDR1 MDHEN, CDR2 SYDVKM. Deletions cut 2 bases from V and 6 bases from J, with 10 bases between. CDR3 nucleotides: TGTGCCAGCAGTTTAATAAGCGGGAATGGCTACACCTTC. It specifies CASSLISGNGYTF.

V usage is TRBV2 and J usage is TRBJ2-5, with 9 bases matching TRBD2. The V gene end was trimmed by 4 bases and the J gene end by 4 bases; junction bases not matched to a gene: 4. The CDR3 is 14 amino acids. Germline-derived CDR1 and CDR2 are SNHLY and FYNNEI. CDR3 DNA sequence: TGTGCCAGCAGTGGGCGAGCGGGGGGAGAGACCCAGTACTTC. Protein product: CASSGRAGGETQYF.

The chain is built from TRBV5-1 and TRBJ2-5; perhaps TRBD1 as D (5 bases). Germline CDR1 is SGHRS and CDR2 is YFSETQ. This CDR3 is built from 16 residues. Trimming cost V 6 bases and J 5 bases, with 23 bases left between them. The DNA of the CDR3 is TGCGCCAGCACCCTTGGTATCAGGGTAGGTGGGGAGACCCAGTACTTC. As protein: CASTLGIRVGGETQYF. The full variable domain, in which reference TRBV5-1 and TRBJ2-5 provide the parts outside the CDR3, is KAGVTQTPRYLIKTRGQQVTLSCSPISGHRSVSWYQQTPGQGLQFLFEYFSETQRNKGNFPGRFSGRQFSNSRSEMNVSTLELGDSALYLCASTLGIRVGGETQYFGPGTRLLVL.

The rearrangement joins TRBV2 to TRBJ1-5, with 7 bases that match TRBD1. Germline V gene sequence: CDR1 SNHLY, CDR2 FYNNEI. The CDR3 runs 15 residues. Germline trimming cut 8 bases from V and 7 bases from J; bases unmatched to any gene: 14. CDR3 protein: CASSPTRGVGQPQHF. The CDR3 DNA follows: TGTGCCAGCTCACCTACCAGGGGGGTGGGGCAGCCCCAGCATTTT.

This clone has only one observation. The rearrangement joins TRBV9 to TRBJ2-3, with D possibly being TRBD1 (6 bases). Germline V gives CDR1 SGDLS, CDR2 YYNGEE. V lost 2 bases and J 0 bases, leaving 13 bases between the germline ends. The CDR3 length is 16 residues. The CDR3 region is CASSVSGRGSTDTQYF. DNA for the CDR3: TGTGCCAGCAGCGTCAGCGGTAGGGGGAGCACAGATACGCAGTATTTT. Full variable domain (rest looked up from reference TRBV9 and TRBJ2-3): DSGVTQTPKHLITATGQRVTLRCSPRSGDLSVYWYQQSLDQGLQFLIQYYNGEERAKGNILERFSAQQFPDLHSELNLSSLELGDSALYFCASSVSGRGSTDTQYFGPGTRLTVL.